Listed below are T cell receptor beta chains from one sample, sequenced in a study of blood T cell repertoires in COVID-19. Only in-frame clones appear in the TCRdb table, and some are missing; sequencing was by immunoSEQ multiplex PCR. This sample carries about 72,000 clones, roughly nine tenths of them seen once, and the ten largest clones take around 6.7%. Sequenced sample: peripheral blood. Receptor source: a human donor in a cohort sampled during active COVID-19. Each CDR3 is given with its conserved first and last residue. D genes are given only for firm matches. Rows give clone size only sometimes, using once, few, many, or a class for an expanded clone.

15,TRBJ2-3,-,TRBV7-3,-,TGTGCCAGCAGCCCAGACAGGACACGCACAGATACGCAGTATTTT,CASSPDRTRTDTQYF
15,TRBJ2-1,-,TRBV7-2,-,TGTGCCAGCAGTCAGGGGAGCGGGATCGGGAATGAGCAGTTCTTC,CASSQGSGIGNEQFF
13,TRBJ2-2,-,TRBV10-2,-,TGCGCCAGCGGCCCAGGGGACACCGGGGAGCTGTTTTTT,CASGPGDTGELFF
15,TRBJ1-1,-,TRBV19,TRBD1,TGTGCCAGTAGTCCCCGGGACAGCATTATAGCTGAAGCTTTCTTT,CASSPRDSIIAEAFF
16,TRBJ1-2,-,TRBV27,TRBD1,TGTGCCAGCAGAGGGGACAGGGCGATTATGGGTTATGGCTACACCTTC,CASRGDRAIMGYGYTF
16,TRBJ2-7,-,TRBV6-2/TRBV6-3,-,TGTGCCAGCAGTTACAACCCTAGCCGGTCTTCCTACGAGCAGTACTTC,CASSYNPSRSSYEQYF
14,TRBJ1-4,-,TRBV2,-,TGTGCCAGCAGTGAGAACAGGGCTTGGGAAAAACTGTTTTTT,CASSENRAWEKLFF
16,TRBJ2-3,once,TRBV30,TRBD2,TGTGCCTGGACAAGACTAGCGGGAGTGAGCACAGATACGCAGTATTTT,CAWTRLAGVSTDTQYF
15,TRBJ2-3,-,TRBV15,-,TGTGCCGCCTCACAAGGCGGACTTAGCACAGATACGCAGTATTTT,CAASQGGLSTDTQYF
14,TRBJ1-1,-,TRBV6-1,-,TGTGCCAGCAGTGAGCGTGCCGGAATACAGGAAGCTTTCTTT,CASSERAGIQEAFF
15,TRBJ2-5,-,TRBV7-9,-,TGTGCCAGCAGCTTAGTCGCAGGGCCAGGAGAGACCCAGTACTTC,CASSLVAGPGETQYF
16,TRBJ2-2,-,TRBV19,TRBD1,TGTGCCAGTAGTATAGATGACAGGGCGAACACCGGGGAGCTGTTTTTT,CASSIDDRANTGELFF
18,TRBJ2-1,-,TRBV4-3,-,TGCGCCAGCAGCCAGGCCCAGTGGGGGGAGGATACCTACAATGAGCAGTTCTTC,CASSQAQWGEDTYNEQFF
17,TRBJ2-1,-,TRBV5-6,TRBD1,TGTGCCAGCAGCTTAAAAACCGGGACAGGGGATCCCGATGAGCAGTTCTTC,CASSLKTGTGDPDEQFF
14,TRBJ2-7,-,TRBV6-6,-,TGTGCCAGCAGTTACTACCGGGGGACCTACGAGCAGTACTTC,CASSYYRGTYEQYF
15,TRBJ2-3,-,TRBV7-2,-,TGTGCCAGCAGCTCCGAGGGGGTAGGCACAGATACGCAGTATTTT,CASSSEGVGTDTQYF
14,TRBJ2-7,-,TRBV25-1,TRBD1,TGTGCCAGCTCGACAGGGGGCGATTTTTACGAGCAGTACTTC,CASSTGGDFYEQYF
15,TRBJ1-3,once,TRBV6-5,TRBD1,TGTGCCAGCAGGAATGACAGGGAATCTGGAAACACCATATATTTT,CASRNDRESGNTIYF
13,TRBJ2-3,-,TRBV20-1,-,TGCAGTGCTAGTAAAAGGAGGAAAGATACGCAGTATTTT,CSASKRRKDTQYF
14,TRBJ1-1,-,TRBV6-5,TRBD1,TGTGCCAGCAGCCCACCGGGACAGTACACTGAAGCTTTCTTT,CASSPPGQYTEAFF
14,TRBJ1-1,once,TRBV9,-,TGTGCCAGCAGCGCACAATCGGGAAACACTGAAGCTTTCTTT,CASSAQSGNTEAFF
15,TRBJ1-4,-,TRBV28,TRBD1,TGTGCCAGCAGTCCGCAGACAGGGAGTTATGAAAAACTGTTTTTT,CASSPQTGSYEKLFF
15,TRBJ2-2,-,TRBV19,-,TGTGCCAGTAGTATTATCTCAGGTCCCGACGGAGAGCTGTTTTTT,CASSIISGPDGELFF
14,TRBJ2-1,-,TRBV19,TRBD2,TGTGCCAGTAGTGTAGTTGCGGGGGGTGTTGAGCAGTTCTTC,CASSVVAGGVEQFF
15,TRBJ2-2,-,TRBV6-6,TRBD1,TGTGCCAGCAGAAATAGACAGGGGGCACCCGGGGAGCTGTTTTTT,CASRNRQGAPGELFF
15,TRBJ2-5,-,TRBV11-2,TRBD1,TGTGCCAGCACCGCCCTTGGGACAGGGGAGGAGACCCAGTACTTC,CASTALGTGEETQYF
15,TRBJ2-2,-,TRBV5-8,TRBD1,TGTGCCAGCAGCCTGGGACAGGGGTACACCGGGGAGCTGTTTTTT,CASSLGQGYTGELFF
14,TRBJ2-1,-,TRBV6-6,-,TGTGCCAGCAGTTTGACGGGGGAGATGGGTGAGCAGTTCTTC,CASSLTGEMGEQFF
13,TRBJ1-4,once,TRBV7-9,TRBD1,TGTGCCAGCAGACACCAAGGGGGCCAGAAACTGTTTTTT,CASRHQGGQKLFF
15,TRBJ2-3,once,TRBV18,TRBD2,TGTGCCAGCTCACCAACCGGGGGGACCACAGATACGCAGTATTTT,CASSPTGGTTDTQYF
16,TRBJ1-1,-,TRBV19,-,TGTGCCAGTAGTATAGGTGGGGGCCGTATGAACACTGAAGCTTTCTTT,CASSIGGGRMNTEAFF
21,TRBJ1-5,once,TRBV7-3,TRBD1,TGTGCCAGCAGCTTAAGAGGGGCCGGGACAGGGGAAGGGTATAGCAATCAGCCCCAGCATTTT,CASSLRGAGTGEGYSNQPQHF
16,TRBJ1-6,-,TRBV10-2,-,TGCGCCAGCAGTGCTTCCAGGATGCCGATAAGTTCACCCCTCCACTTT,CASSASRMPISSPLHF
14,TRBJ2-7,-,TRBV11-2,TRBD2,TGTGCCAGCGGAGGGCTAGCGGCGGTCGAATGGCAGTACTTC,CASGGLAAVEWQYF
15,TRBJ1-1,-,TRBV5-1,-,TGCGCCAGCAGCTGGGGGAGGGCAGGGAACACTGAAGCTTTCTTT,CASSWGRAGNTEAFF
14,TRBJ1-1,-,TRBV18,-,TGTGCCAGCTCAACATCGGGACAAGTTACTGAAGCTTTCTTT,CASSTSGQVTEAFF
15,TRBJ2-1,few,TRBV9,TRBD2,TGTGCCAGCAGCGTGGCGGGAGAGAACTACAATGAGCAGTTCTTC,CASSVAGENYNEQFF
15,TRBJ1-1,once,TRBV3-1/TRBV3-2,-,TGTGCCAGCAGCCCTACCACAGGCTTGAACACTGAAGCTTTCTTT,CASSPTTGLNTEAFF
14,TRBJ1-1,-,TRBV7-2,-,TGTGCCAGCAGCCGGGTGTACTCAAAGGCTGAAGCTTTCTTT,CASSRVYSKAEAFF
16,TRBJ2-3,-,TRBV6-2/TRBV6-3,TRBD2,TGTGCCAGCAGTTTGGTAGCGGGGCTCAGCACAGATACGCAGTATTTT,CASSLVAGLSTDTQYF
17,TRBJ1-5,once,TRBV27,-,TGTGCCAGCAGTTTTTTGACCCCAACAGGGTTTAATCAGCCCCAGCATTTT,CASSFLTPTGFNQPQHF
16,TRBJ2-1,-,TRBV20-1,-,TGCAGTGCTAGTAGCCCCCGGAGGGGCTCCTACAATGAGCAGTTCTTC,CSASSPRRGSYNEQFF
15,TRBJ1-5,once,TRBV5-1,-,TGCGCCAGCAGCTTGTCGGGGGGGAGCAATCAGCCCCAGCATTTT,CASSLSGGSNQPQHF
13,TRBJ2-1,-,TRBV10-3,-,TGTGCCACCGCAGTTGGCCCCAACAATGAGCAGTTCTTC,CATAVGPNNEQFF
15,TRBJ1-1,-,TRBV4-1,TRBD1,TGCGCCAGCAGCCGCGGGACAGGGGATCACACTGAAGCTTTCTTT,CASSRGTGDHTEAFF